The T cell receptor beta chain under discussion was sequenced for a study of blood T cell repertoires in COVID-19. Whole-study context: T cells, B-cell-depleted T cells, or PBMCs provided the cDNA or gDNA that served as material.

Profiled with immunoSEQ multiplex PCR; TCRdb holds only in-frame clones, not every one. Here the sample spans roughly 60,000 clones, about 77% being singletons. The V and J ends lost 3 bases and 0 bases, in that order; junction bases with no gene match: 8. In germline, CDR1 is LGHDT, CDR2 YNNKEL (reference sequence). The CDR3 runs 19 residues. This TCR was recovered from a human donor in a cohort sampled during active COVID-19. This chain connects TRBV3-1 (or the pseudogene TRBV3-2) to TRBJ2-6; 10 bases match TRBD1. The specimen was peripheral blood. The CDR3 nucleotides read TGTGCCAGCAGCCACCCCTGGGACAGGGGCACCTCTGGGGCCAACGTCCTGACTTTC. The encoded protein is CASSHPWDRGTSGANVLTF.